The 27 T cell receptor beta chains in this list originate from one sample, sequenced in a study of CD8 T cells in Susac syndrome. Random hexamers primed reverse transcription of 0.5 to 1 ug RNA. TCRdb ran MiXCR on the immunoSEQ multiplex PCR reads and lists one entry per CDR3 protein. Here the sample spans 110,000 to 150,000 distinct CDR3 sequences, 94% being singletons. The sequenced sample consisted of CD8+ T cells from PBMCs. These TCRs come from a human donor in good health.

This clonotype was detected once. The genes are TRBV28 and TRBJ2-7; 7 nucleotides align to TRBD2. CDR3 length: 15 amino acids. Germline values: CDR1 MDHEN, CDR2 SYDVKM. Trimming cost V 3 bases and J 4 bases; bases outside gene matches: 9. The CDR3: CASSFASGSRYEQYF. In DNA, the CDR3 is TGTGCCAGCAGTTTCGCTAGCGGAAGCAGATACGAGCAGTACTTC.

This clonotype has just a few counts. CDR3 residues: CASSRAGEHYNEQFF. The CDR3 region has the DNA TGTGCCAGCAGCCGAGCGGGAGAACACTACAATGAGCAGTTCTTC. The V call is TRBV13, the J call TRBJ2-1, with 8 bases that match TRBD2. The trim removed 5 bases at V and 3 bases at J, leaving 6 bases unmatched. CDR3 length: 15 amino acids. Germline values: CDR1 PRHDT, CDR2 FYEKMQ (reference sequence).

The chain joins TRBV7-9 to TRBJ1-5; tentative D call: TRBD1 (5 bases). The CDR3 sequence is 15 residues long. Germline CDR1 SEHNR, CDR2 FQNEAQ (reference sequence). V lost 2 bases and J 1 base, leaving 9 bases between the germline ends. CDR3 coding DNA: TGTGCCAGCAGCTTATCTGGGACGAGCAATCAGCCCCAGCATTTT. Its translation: CASSLSGTSNQPQHF.

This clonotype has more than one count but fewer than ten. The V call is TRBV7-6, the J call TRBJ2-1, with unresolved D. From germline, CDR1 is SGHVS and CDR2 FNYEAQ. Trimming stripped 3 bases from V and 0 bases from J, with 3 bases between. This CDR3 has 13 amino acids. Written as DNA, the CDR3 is TGTGCCAGCAGCTTTAGCTCCTACAATGAGCAGTTCTTC. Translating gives CASSFSSYNEQFF. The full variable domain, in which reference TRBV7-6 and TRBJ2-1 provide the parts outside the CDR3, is GAGVSQSPRYKVTKRGQDVALRCDPISGHVSLYWYRQALGQGPEFLTYFNYEAQQDKSGLPNDRFSAERPEGSISTLTIQRTEQRDSAMYRCASSFSSYNEQFFGPGTRLTVL.

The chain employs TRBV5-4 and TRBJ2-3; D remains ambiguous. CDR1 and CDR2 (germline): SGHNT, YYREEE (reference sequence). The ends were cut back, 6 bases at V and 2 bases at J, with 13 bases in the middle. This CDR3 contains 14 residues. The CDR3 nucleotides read TGTGCCAGCACCCTGGCCGGACCCACAGATACGCAGTATTTT. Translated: CASTLAGPTDTQYF.

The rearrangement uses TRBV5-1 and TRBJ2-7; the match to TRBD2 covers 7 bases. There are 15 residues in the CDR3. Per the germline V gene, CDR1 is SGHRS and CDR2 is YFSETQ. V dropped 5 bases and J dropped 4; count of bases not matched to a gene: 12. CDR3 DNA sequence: TGCGCCAGCAGGCCTTTAATCGCGGGGGAGTACGAGCAGTACTTC. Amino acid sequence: CASRPLIAGEYEQYF. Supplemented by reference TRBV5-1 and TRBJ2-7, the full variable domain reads KAGVTQTPRYLIKTRGQQVTLSCSPISGHRSVSWYQQTPGQGLQFLFEYFSETQRNKGNFPGRFSGRQFSNSRSEMNVSTLELGDSALYLCASRPLIAGEYEQYFGPGTRLTVT.

This chain's CDR3 is CASSFTYQETQYF. The DNA for the CDR3 is TGTGCCAGCAGCTTCACGTACCAAGAGACCCAGTACTTC. The chain employs TRBV7-2 and TRBJ2-5; D unresolved. Trimming stripped 3 bases from V and 0 bases from J, with 5 bases between. This CDR3 is 13 amino acids long. Germline V gene lookup returns CDR1 SGHTA and CDR2 FQGNSA. Based on the CDR3 plus reference TRBV7-2 and TRBJ2-5, the full variable domain is GAGVSQSPSNKVTEKGKDVELRCDPISGHTALYWYRQSLGQGLEFLIYFQGNSAPDKSGLPSDRFSAERTGGSVSTLTIQRTQQEDSAVYLCASSFTYQETQYFGPGTRLLVL.

The CDR3 nucleotides read TGTGCCACCATGTCCCGCTCCTACAATGAGCAGTTCTTC. It codes for CATMSRSYNEQFF. The genes are TRBV24-1 and TRBJ2-1; no firm D call. The CDR3 has 13 amino acids. Germline assignment: CDR1 KGHDR and CDR2 SFDVKD. Trimming took 8 bases from V and 0 from J, leaving 7 bases between them.

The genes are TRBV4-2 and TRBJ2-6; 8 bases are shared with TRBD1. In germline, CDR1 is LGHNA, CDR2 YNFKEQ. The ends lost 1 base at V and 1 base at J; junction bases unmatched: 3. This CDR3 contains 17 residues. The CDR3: CASSQGTGISGANVLTF. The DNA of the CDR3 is TGTGCCAGCAGCCAAGGGACAGGGATTTCTGGGGCCAACGTCCTGACTTTC.

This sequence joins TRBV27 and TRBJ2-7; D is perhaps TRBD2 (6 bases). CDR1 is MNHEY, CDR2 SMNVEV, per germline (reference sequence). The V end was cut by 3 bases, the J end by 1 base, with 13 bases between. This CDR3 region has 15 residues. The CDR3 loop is CASSLRGPSSYEQYF. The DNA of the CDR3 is TGTGCCAGCAGTTTGCGGGGTCCTAGTTCCTACGAGCAGTACTTC.

CDR3 amino acids: CATSIRGAGVNTGELFF. The CDR3 DNA is TGTGCCACCAGTATACGTGGAGCGGGAGTGAACACCGGGGAGCTGTTTTTT. The chain employs TRBV24-1 and TRBJ2-2; 8 nucleotides line up with TRBD2. Per germline, CDR1 KGHDR and CDR2 SFDVKD. V trimming: 6 bases; J trimming: 1 base; junction bases outside the gene matches: 9. CDR3 length: 17 amino acids.

CDR3 sequence: CASTGLHEQFF. The CDR3 bases are TGTGCCAGCACAGGGTTGCATGAGCAGTTCTTC. The rearrangement uses TRBV19 and TRBJ2-1; D perhaps matches TRBD1 (6 bases). Trimming left V 9 bases short and J 8 bases short, with 11 bases between. The germline gives CDR1 LNHDA, CDR2 SQIVND (reference sequence). There are 11 residues in the CDR3.

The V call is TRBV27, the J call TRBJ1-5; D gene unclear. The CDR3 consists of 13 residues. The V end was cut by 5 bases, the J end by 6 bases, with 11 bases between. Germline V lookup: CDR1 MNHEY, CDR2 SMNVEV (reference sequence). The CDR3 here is CASSPPLGQPQHF. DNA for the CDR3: TGTGCCAGCAGTCCGCCCTTAGGTCAGCCCCAGCATTTT.

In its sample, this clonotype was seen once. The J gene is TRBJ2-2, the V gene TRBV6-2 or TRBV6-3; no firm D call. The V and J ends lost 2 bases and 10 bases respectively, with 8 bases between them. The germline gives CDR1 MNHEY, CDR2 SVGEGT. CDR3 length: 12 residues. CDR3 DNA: TGTGCCAGCAGTTACGGTCGGGTGGAGCTGTTTTTT. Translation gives CASSYGRVELFF.

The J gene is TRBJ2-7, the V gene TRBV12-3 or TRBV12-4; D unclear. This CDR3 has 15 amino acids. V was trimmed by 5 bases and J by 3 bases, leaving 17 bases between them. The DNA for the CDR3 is TGTGCCAGCAGTCCCGAGTGTCCATACTACTACGAGCAGTACTTC. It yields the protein CASSPECPYYYEQYF.

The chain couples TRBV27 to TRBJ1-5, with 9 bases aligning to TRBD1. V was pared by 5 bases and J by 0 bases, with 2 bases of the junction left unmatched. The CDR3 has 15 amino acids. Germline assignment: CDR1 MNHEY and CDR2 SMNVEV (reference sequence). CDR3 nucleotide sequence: TGTGCCAGCAGTCCGGGACAGGGTAGCAATCAGCCCCAGCATTTT. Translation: CASSPGQGSNQPQHF.

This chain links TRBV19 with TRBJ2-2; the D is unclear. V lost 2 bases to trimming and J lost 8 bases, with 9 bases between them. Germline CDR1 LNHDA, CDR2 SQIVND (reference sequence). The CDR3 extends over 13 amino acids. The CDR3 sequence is CASSIIITGELFF. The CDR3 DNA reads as TGTGCCAGTAGTATAATCATAACGGGGGAGCTGTTTTTT.

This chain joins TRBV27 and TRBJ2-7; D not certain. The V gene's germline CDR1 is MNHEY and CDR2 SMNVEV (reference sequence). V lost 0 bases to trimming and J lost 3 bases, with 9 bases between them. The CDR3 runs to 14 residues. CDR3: CASSLSGSFYEQYF. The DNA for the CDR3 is TGTGCCAGCAGTTTATCGGGCAGTTTCTACGAGCAGTACTTC.

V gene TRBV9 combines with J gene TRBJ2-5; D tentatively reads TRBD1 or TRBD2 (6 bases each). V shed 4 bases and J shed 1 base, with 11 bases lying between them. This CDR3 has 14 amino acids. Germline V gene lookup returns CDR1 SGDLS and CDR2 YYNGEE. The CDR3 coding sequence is TGTGCCAGCAGCCTCAGGGGACTCCAAGAGACCCAGTACTTC. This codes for CASSLRGLQETQYF. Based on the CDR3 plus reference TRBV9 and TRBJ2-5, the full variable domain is DSGVTQTPKHLITATGQRVTLRCSPRSGDLSVYWYQQSLDQGLQFLIQYYNGEERAKGNILERFSAQQFPDLHSELNLSSLELGDSALYFCASSLRGLQETQYFGPGTRLLVL.

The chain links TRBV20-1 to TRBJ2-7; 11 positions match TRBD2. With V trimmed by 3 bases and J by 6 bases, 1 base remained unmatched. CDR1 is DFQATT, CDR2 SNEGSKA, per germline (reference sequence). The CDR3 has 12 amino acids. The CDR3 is CSASLAGGEQYF. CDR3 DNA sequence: TGCAGTGCTAGCCTAGCGGGAGGCGAGCAGTACTTC.

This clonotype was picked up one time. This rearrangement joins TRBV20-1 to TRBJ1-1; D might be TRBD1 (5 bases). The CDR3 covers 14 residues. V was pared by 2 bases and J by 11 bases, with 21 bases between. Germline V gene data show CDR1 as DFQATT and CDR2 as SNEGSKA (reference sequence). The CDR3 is CSARLPWHAKGAFF. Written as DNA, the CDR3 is TGCAGTGCTAGACTTCCCTGGCACGCAAAGGGGGCTTTCTTT.

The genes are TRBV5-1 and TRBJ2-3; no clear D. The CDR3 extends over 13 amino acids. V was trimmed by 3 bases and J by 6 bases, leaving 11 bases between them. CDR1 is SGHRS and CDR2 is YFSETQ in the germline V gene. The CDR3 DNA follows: TGCGCCAGCAGCTGGACCTACGACGATACGCAGTATTTT. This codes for CASSWTYDDTQYF.

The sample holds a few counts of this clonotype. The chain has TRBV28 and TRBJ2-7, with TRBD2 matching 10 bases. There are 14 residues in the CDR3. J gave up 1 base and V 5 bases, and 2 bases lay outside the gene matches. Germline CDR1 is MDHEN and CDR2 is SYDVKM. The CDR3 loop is CASSLAGESYEQYF. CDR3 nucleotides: TGTGCCAGCAGTCTAGCGGGAGAGTCCTACGAGCAGTACTTC.

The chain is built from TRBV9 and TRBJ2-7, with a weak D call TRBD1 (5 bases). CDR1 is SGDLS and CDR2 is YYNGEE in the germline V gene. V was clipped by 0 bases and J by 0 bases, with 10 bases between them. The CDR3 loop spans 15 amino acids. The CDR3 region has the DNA TGTGCCAGCAGCGTAGCTGAAGGACACTCCTACGAGCAGTACTTC. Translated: CASSVAEGHSYEQYF.

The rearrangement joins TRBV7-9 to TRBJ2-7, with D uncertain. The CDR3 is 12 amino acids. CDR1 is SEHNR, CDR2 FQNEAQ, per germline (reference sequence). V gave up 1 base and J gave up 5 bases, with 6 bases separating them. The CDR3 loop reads CASSLVWDEQYF. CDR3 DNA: TGTGCCAGCAGCTTAGTCTGGGACGAGCAGTACTTC. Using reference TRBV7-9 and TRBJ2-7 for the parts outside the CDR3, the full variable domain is DTGVSQNPRHKITKRGQNVTFRCDPISEHNRLYWYRQTLGQGPEFLTYFQNEAQLEKSRLLSDRFSAERPKGSFSTLEIQRTEQGDSAMYLCASSLVWDEQYFGPGTRLTVT.

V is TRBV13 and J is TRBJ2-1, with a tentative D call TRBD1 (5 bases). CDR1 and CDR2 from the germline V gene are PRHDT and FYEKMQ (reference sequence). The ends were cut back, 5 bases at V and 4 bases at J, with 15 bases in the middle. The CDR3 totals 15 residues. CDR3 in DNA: TGTGCCAGCAGCCCGAAGACAGCATCTTACAATGAGCAGTTCTTC. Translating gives CASSPKTASYNEQFF. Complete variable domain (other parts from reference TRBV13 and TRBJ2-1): AAGVIQSPRHLIKEKRETATLKCYPIPRHDTVYWYQQGPGQDPQFLISFYEKMQSDKGSIPDRFSAQQFSDYHSELNMSSLELGDSALYFCASSPKTASYNEQFFGPGTRLTVL.

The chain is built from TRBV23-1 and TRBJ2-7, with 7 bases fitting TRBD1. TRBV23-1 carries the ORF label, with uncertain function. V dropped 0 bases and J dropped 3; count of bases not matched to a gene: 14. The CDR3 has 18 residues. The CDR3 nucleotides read TGCGCCAGCAGTCAATCAACGTCGAGACAGGGCCCTTACTACGAGCAGTACTTC. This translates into CASSQSTSRQGPYYEQYF.